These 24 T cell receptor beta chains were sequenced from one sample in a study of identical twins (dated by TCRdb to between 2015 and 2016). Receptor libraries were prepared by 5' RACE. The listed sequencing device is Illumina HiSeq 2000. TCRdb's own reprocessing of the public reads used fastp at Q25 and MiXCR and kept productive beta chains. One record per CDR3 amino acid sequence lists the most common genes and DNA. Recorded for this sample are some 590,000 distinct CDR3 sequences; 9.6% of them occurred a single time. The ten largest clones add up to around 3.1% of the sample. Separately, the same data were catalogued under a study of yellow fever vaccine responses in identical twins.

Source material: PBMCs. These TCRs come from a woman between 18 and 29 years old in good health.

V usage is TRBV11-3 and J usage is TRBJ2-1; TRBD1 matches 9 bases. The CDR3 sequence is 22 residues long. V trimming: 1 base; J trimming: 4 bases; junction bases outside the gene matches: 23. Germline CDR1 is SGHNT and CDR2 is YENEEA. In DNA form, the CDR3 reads TGTGCCAGCAGCTTAGTAAGGTCATATAGGGACAGGGTGAGGATCCCTTACAATGAGCAGTTCTTC. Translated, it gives CASSLVRSYRDRVRIPYNEQFF.

The CDR3 loop reads CASSSSAGGGDNEQFF. The CDR3 DNA reads TGCGCCAGCAGCTCATCAGCGGGGGGAGGCGACAATGAGCAGTTCTTC. This chain uses TRBV5-1 with TRBJ2-1, with 9 bases fitting TRBD2. CDR3 length equals 16 residues. J gave up 5 bases and V 3 bases, and 9 bases lay outside the gene matches. Germline loops: CDR1 SGHRS, CDR2 YFSETQ.

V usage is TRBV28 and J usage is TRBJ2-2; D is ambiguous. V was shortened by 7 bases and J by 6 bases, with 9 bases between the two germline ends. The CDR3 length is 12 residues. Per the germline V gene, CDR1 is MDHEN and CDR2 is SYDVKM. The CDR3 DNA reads TGTGCCAGCACTTTGGGGTCCGGGGAGCTGTTTTTT. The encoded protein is CASTLGSGELFF.

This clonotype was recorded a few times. CDR3 sequence (DNA): TGTGCCAGCAGCCAAGGGGCATCGGAGACCCAGTACTTC. It specifies CASSQGASETQYF. The chain joins TRBV3-1 to TRBJ2-5; unclear D gene. Trimming removed 1 base from V and 5 bases from J, with 8 bases in between. The CDR3 extends over 13 amino acids. CDR1 is LGHDT and CDR2 is YNNKEL in the germline V gene (reference sequence).

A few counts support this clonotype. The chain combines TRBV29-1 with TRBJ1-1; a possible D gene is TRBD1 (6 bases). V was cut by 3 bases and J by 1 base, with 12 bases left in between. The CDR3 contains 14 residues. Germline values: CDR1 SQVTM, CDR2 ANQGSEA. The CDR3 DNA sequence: TGCAGCGTTGAGGGCTGGGGGCCGAACACTGAAGCTTTCTTT. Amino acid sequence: CSVEGWGPNTEAFF.

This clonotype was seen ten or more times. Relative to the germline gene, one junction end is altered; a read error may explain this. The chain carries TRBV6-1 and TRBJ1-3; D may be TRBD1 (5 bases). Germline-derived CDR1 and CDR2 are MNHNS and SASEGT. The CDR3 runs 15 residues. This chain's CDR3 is CASSIGHQAGNTIYF. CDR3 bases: TGTGCCAGCAGCATTGGACATCAAGCTGGGAACACCATATATTTT.

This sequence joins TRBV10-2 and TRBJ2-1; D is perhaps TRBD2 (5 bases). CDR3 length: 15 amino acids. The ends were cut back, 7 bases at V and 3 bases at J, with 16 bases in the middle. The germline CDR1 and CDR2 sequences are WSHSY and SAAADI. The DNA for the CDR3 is TGCGCCAGCACGGTTGGCGGGCCCTTCTACAATGAGCAGTTCTTC. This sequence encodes CASTVGGPFYNEQFF.

Written as DNA, the CDR3 is TGTGCCACCAGCAGAGATCGATTAATCTATACGCAGTATTTT. Translation gives CATSRDRLIYTQYF. The chain is built from TRBV15 and TRBJ2-3; no clear D gene. V lost 0 bases to trimming and J lost 7 bases, with 11 bases between them. The CDR3 is 14 residues long. The germline V gene encodes CDR1 LNHNV and CDR2 YYDKDF (reference sequence).

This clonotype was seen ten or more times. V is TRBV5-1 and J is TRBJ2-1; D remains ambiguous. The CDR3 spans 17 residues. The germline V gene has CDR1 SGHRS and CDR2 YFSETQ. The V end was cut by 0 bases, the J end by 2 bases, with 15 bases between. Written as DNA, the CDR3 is TGCGCCAGCAGCTTGGTCGGCAGGACGAACACCTACAATGAGCAGTTCTTC. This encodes CASSLVGRTNTYNEQFF.

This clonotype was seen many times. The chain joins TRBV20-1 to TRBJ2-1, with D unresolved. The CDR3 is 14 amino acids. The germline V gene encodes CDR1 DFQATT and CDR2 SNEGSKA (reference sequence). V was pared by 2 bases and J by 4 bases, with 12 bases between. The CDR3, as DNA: TGCAGTGCTAGACGGCGGCAGGTTTACAATGAGCAGTTCTTC. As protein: CSARRRQVYNEQFF.

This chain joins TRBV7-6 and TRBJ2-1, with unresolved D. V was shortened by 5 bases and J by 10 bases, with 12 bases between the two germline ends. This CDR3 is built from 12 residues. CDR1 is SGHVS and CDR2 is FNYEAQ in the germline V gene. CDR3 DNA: TGTGCCAGCAGCCAGGACGGACCCGAGCAGTTCTTC. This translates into CASSQDGPEQFF.

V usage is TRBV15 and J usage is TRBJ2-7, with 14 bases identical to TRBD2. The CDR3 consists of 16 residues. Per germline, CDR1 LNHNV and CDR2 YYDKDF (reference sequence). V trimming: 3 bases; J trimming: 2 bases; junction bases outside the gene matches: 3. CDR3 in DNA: TGTGCCACCAGCAGCCGACTAGCGGGAGGGCCCTACGAGCAGTACTTC. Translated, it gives CATSSRLAGGPYEQYF.

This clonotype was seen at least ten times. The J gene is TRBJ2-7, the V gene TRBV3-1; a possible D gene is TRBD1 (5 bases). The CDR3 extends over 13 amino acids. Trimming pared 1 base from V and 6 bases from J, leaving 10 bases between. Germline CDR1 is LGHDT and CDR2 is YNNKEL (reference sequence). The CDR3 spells CASSQGRAVEQYF. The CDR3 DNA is TGTGCCAGCAGCCAAGGCAGGGCGGTCGAGCAGTACTTC.

CDR3 nucleotides: TGTGCCAGCTCAAGGGGTAGCGGGACTAGCACAGATACGCAGTATTTT. Residues: CASSRGSGTSTDTQYF. The chain carries TRBV18 and TRBJ2-3; TRBD2 matches at 8 bases. This CDR3 spans 16 amino acids. Germline trimming cut 5 bases from V and 0 bases from J; bases unmatched to any gene: 7. Germline V gene data show CDR1 as KGHSH and CDR2 as LQKENI.

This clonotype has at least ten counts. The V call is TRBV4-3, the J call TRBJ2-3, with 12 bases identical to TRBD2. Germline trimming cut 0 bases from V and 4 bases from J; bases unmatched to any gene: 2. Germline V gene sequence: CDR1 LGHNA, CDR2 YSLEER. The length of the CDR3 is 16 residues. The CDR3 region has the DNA TGCGCCAGCAGCCAAGATGCTAGCGGGAGGGCAGATACGCAGTATTTT. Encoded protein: CASSQDASGRADTQYF.

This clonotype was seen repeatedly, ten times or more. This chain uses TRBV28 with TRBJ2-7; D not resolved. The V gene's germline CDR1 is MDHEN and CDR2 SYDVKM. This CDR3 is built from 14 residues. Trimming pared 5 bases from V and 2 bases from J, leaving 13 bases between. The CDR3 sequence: CASSTPNSAYEQYF. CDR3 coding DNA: TGTGCCAGCAGTACACCCAATTCGGCCTACGAGCAGTACTTC.

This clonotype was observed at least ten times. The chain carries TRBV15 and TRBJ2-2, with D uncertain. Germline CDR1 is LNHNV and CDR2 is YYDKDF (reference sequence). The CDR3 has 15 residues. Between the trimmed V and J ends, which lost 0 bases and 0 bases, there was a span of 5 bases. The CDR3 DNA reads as TGTGCCACCAGCAGAGATTTAGCGAACACCGGGGAGCTGTTTTTT. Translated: CATSRDLANTGELFF.

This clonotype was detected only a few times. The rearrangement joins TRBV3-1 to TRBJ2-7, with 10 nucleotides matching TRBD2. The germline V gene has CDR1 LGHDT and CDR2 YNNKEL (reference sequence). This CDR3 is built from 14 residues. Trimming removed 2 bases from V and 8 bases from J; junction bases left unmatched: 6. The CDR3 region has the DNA TGTGCCAGCAGCCAAACGGCTAGCGGGGGCAAGCAGTACTTC. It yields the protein CASSQTASGGKQYF.

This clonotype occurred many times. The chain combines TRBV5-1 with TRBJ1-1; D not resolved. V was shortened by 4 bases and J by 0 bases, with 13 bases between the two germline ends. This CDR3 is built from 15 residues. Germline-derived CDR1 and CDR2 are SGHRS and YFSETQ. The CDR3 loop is CASSMNTNMNTEAFF. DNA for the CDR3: TGCGCCAGCAGCATGAACACCAACATGAACACTGAAGCTTTCTTT.

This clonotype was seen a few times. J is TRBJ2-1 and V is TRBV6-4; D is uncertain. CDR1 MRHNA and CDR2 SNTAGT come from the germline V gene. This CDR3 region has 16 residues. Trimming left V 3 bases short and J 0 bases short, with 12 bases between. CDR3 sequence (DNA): TGTGCCAGCAGTGAAGAGAGGATGAGCTCCTACAATGAGCAGTTCTTC. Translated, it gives CASSEERMSSYNEQFF.

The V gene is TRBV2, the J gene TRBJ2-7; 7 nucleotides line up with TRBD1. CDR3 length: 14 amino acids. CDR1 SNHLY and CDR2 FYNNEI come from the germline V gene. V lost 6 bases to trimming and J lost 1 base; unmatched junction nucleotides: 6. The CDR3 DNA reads TGTGCCAGCAGATGGGACAGTATGTCCTACGAGCAGTACTTC. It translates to CASRWDSMSYEQYF.

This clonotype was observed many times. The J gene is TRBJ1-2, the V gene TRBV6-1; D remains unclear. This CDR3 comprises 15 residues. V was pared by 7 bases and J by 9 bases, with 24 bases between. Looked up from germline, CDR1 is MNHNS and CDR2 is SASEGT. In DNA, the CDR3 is TGTGCCAGCACACTACCGGCCAAATCCCTAAACAGCTACACCTTC. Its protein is CASTLPAKSLNSYTF.

Here the CDR3 reads CSVSTAGDTQYF. CDR3 bases: TGCAGTGTTTCAACAGCCGGGGATACGCAGTATTTT. The chain recombines TRBV20-1 with TRBJ2-3, with D hard to call. CDR1 is DFQATT and CDR2 is SNEGSKA in the germline V gene (reference sequence). With 7 bases removed from V and 6 bases from J, the gap between germline ends came to 14 bases. The CDR3 contains 12 residues.

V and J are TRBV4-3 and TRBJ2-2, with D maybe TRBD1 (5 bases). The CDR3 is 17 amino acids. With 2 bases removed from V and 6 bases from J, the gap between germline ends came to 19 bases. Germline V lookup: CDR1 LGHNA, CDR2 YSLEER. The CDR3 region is CASSQSSGFQKPGELFF. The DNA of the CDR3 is TGCGCCAGCAGCCAATCCTCAGGGTTTCAAAAACCCGGGGAGCTGTTTTTT.